These 18 T cell receptor beta chains were all obtained from the same sample, sequenced in a study of STAT5B mutations in CD4+ large granular lymphocyte leukemia. The assay was immunoSEQ multiplex PCR, and TCRdb's table has in-frame clones only and misses some. Here the sample spans approximately 30,000 clones, 65% to 70% being singletons. Sequencing was performed on CD4+ T cells from blood buffy coats. The receptors were gathered from a human donor in good health.

J is TRBJ1-1 and V is TRBV7-7; weak D call: TRBD1 (5 bases). Per the germline V gene, CDR1 is SSHAT and CDR2 is FNYEAQ (reference sequence). CDR3 length equals 13 residues. The V end lost 5 bases, the J end lost 8 bases, and 15 bases lay between the germline ends. CDR3 coding DNA: TGTGCCAGCAGCAAATCCCATGGGGCAGAAGCTTTCTTT. Encoded protein: CASSKSHGAEAFF.

This clone was found a few times. The chain is built from TRBV9 and TRBJ1-5; D not certain. Germline values: CDR1 SGDLS, CDR2 YYNGEE. The CDR3 runs to 14 residues. The ends were cut back, 0 bases at V and 5 bases at J, with 9 bases in the middle. CDR3 coding DNA: TGTGCCAGCAGCGTAGGGGCCAGACATCAGCCCCAGCATTTT. Its translation is CASSVGARHQPQHF.

This chain uses TRBV10-3 with TRBJ1-3; perhaps TRBD1 as D (5 bases). V gave up 3 bases and J gave up 0 bases, with 12 bases separating them. The CDR3 loop spans 16 amino acids. Looked up from germline, CDR1 is ENHRY and CDR2 is SYGVKD. The CDR3 loop is CAISDIGGYSGNTIYF. Here the CDR3 DNA reads TGTGCCATCAGTGACATCGGGGGGTACTCTGGAAACACCATATATTTT.

This chain uses TRBV11-1 with TRBJ2-1, with 8 bases matching TRBD2. Germline V gives CDR1 SGHAT, CDR2 FQDESV (reference sequence). This CDR3 is built from 12 residues. J gave up 13 bases and V 1 base, and 3 bases lay outside the gene matches. The CDR3 DNA is TGTGCCAGCAGCTTAGGGGGACTAGTACAGTTCTTC. This translates into CASSLGGLVQFF.

This sequence joins TRBV28 and TRBJ1-1; D is uncertain. There are 15 residues in the CDR3. Germline CDR1 reads MDHEN; CDR2 reads SYDVKM. V was pared by 3 bases and J by 1 base, with 12 bases between. Written as DNA, the CDR3 is TGTGCCAGCAGTTTCCGGGTTCGAGGGAACACTGAAGCTTTCTTT. Amino acid sequence: CASSFRVRGNTEAFF.

The chain combines TRBV29-1 with TRBJ2-7; 7 bases match TRBD1. J gave up 7 bases and V 4 bases, and 4 bases lay outside the gene matches. The CDR3 sequence is 11 residues long. Germline CDR1 reads SQVTM; CDR2 reads ANQGSEA. The CDR3 DNA is TGCAGCGTTGGACAGGGTGAAGAGCAGTACTTC. Amino acids: CSVGQGEEQYF.

This clone was detected only a few times. The chain links TRBV2 to TRBJ1-6; 8 bases agree with TRBD1. Germline CDR1 is SNHLY and CDR2 is FYNNEI. The CDR3 spans 17 residues. The V segment lost 5 bases and the J segment 0 bases; nucleotides outside the gene matches: 6. The CDR3 sequence: CASSRTGPSSYNSPLHF. The CDR3 DNA is TGTGCCAGCAGTCGGACAGGGCCGAGCTCCTATAATTCACCCCTCCACTTT.

The chain carries TRBV14 and TRBJ2-5; D gene ambiguous. Germline V CDR1 and CDR2: SGHDN, FVKESK. The CDR3 consists of 13 residues. The germline V and J ends were trimmed by 1 base and 4 bases, with 7 bases remaining between them. The CDR3 DNA reads as TGTGCCAGCAGCCAAGGTCTTCGAGAGACCCAGTACTTC. This encodes CASSQGLRETQYF.

The rearrangement uses TRBV2 and TRBJ2-5; 7 nucleotides line up with TRBD2. CDR3 length equals 15 residues. Losses at the gene ends were 4 bases for V and 1 base for J; bases not matched to a gene: 6. CDR1 and CDR2 from the germline V gene are SNHLY and FYNNEI. The chain's CDR3 is CASSAPSGAQETQYF. Written as DNA, the CDR3 is TGTGCCAGCAGTGCCCCCAGCGGGGCCCAAGAGACCCAGTACTTC.

This clone has more than one count but fewer than ten. The chain employs TRBV9 and TRBJ1-1, with TRBD1 as a possible D gene (6 bases). Per the germline V gene, CDR1 is SGDLS and CDR2 is YYNGEE. The CDR3 is 15 residues long. Trimming took off 2 bases at V and 0 bases at J, with 11 bases between the two ends. The CDR3 coding sequence is TGTGCCAGCAGCGTTAGCTACAGGGTGAACACTGAAGCTTTCTTT. Amino acid sequence: CASSVSYRVNTEAFF.

This clone is termed medium-sized (0.01 to 0.1%). The chain joins TRBV4-2 to TRBJ1-1; a weak D match, TRBD1 (6 bases). Germline CDR1 and CDR2: LGHNA and YNFKEQ. V was cut by 1 base and J by 5 bases, with 17 bases left in between. CDR3 size: 16 residues. The CDR3 coding sequence is TGTGCCAGCAGCCAAGGCTCAGGGGCCCGGGGGACTGAAGCTTTCTTT. This gives the protein CASSQGSGARGTEAFF.

The chain carries TRBV11-2 and TRBJ1-5, with D perhaps TRBD1 (6 bases). Trimming left V 5 bases short and J 6 bases short, with 17 bases between. This CDR3 has 15 residues. Germline V CDR1 and CDR2: SGHAT, FQNNGV. The CDR3 bases are TGTGCCAGCAGCCCATCACAGGGTGGGGGTCAGCCCCAGCATTTT. This gives the protein CASSPSQGGGQPQHF.

The V and J genes are TRBV11-2 and TRBJ2-7; D uncertain. Trimming removed 0 bases at V and 2 bases at J, with 8 bases between. This CDR3 has 14 amino acids. In germline, CDR1 is SGHAT, CDR2 FQNNGV. In DNA form, the CDR3 reads TGTGCCAGCAGCTTAGAGGGTTTTGCCTACGAGCAGTACTTC. It yields the protein CASSLEGFAYEQYF.

The V and J genes are TRBV28 and TRBJ2-3; D uncertain. The CDR3 covers 12 residues. The V end was cut by 5 bases, the J end by 8 bases, with 11 bases between. In germline, CDR1 is MDHEN, CDR2 SYDVKM. CDR3 sequence: CASSPEPGTQYF. Written as DNA, the CDR3 is TGTGCCAGCAGTCCAGAGCCTGGTACGCAGTATTTT.

The CDR3 DNA reads TGTGCCAGCAGTTTGGGGACTAGCGGGGCCTACAATGAGCAGTTCTTC. Translating it yields CASSLGTSGAYNEQFF. This sequence joins TRBV6-4 and TRBJ2-1; TRBD2 matches 13 bases. This CDR3 has 16 amino acids. V lost 5 bases and J lost 2; bases outside the gene matches: 3. In germline, CDR1 is MRHNA, CDR2 SNTAGT.

The chain joins TRBV5-1 to TRBJ2-3, with TRBD2 as a possible D gene (5 bases). From germline, CDR1 is SGHRS and CDR2 YFSETQ. Trimming took off 0 bases at V and 2 bases at J, with 19 bases between the two ends. CDR3 size: 18 residues. DNA for the CDR3: TGCGCCAGCAGCTTGGCCGGGAAAGGAACCGTATACACAGATACGCAGTATTTT. Translated, it gives CASSLAGKGTVYTDTQYF. The variable domain in full, completed from reference TRBV5-1 and TRBJ2-3, reads KAGVTQTPRYLIKTRGQQVTLSCSPISGHRSVSWYQQTPGQGLQFLFEYFSETQRNKGNFPGRFSGRQFSNSRSEMNVSTLELGDSALYLCASSLAGKGTVYTDTQYFGPGTRLTVL.

This chain connects TRBV5-8 to TRBJ1-2, with D maybe TRBD1 (5 bases). Germline CDR1 reads SGHTS; CDR2 reads YDEGEE. With 3 bases removed from V and 13 bases from J, the gap between germline ends came to 13 bases. CDR3 size: 11 residues. The CDR3 DNA is TGTGCCAGCAGCTGGGACCGCCAAGGCACCTTC. Translating gives CASSWDRQGTF.

CDR3 amino acids: CASSESLAPLLPGYTF. CDR3 nucleotide sequence: TGTGCCAGCAGTGAATCCTTAGCGCCCCTGCTGCCTGGCTACACCTTC. The V gene is TRBV25-1, the J gene TRBJ1-2; D is undetermined. The CDR3 runs 16 residues. Germline loops: CDR1 MGHDK, CDR2 SYGVNS. With 1 base removed from V and 7 bases from J, the gap between germline ends came to 19 bases.